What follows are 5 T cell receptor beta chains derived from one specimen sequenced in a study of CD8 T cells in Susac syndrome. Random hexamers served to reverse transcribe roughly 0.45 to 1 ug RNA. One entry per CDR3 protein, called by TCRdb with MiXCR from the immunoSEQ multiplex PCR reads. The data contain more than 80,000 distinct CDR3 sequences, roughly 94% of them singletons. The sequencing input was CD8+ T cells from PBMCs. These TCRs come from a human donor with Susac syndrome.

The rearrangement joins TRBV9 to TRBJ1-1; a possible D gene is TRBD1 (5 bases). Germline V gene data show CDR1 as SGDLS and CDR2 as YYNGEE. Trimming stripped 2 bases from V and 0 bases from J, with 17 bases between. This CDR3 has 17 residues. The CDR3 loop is CASSVGPHPQMNTEAFF. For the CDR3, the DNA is TGTGCCAGCAGCGTGGGGCCTCACCCGCAAATGAACACTGAAGCTTTCTTT.

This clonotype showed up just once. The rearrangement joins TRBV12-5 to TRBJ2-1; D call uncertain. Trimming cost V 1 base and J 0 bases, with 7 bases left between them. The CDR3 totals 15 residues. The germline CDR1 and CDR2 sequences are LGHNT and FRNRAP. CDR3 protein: CASGLGHLSYNEQFF. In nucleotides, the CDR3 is TGTGCTAGTGGTTTGGGACATCTCTCCTACAATGAGCAGTTCTTC.

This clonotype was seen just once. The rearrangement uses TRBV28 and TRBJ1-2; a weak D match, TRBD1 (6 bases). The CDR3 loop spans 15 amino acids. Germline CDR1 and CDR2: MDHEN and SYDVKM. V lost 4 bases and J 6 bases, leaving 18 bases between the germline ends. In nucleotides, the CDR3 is TGTGCCAGCAGTTCCTCCGACGCGGGGGCAAATGGCTACACCTTC. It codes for CASSSSDAGANGYTF.

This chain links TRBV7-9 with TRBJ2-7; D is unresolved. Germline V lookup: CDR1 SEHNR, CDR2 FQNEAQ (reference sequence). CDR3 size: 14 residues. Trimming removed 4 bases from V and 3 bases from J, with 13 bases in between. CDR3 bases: TGTGCCAGCAGCTACTCGGACGGAGACTACGAGCAGTACTTC. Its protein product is CASSYSDGDYEQYF.

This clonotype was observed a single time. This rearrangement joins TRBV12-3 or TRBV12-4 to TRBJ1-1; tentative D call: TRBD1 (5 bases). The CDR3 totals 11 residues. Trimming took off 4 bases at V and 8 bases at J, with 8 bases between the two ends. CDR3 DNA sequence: TGTGCCAGCAGTTGGGGCGTCGAAGCTTTCTTT. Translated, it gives CASSWGVEAFF.